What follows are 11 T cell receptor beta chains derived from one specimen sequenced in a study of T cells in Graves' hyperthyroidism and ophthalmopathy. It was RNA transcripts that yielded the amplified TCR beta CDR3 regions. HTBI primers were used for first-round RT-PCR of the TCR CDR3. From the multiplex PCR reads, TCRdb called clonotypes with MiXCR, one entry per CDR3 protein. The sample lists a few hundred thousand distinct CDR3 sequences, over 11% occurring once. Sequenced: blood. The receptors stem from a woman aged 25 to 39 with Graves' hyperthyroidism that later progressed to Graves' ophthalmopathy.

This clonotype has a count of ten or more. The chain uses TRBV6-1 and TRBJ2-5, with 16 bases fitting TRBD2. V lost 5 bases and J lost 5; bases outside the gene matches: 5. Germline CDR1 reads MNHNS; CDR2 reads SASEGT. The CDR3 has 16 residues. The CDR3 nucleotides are TGTGCCAGCAGTAAGGGACTAGCGGGAGGGTTGGAGACCCAGTACTTC. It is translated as CASSKGLAGGLETQYF.

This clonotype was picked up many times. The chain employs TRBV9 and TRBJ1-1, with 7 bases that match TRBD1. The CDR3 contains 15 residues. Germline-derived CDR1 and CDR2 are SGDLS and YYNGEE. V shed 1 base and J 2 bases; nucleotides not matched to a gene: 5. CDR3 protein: CASSVTGDLNTEAFF. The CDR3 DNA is TGTGCCAGCAGCGTAACAGGGGACCTTAACACTGAAGCTTTCTTT.

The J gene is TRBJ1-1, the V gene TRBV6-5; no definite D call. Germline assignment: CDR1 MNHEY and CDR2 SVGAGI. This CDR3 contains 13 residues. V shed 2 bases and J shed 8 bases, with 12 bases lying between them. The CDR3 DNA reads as TGTGCCAGCAGTTACCCGACGGGTGGAGAAGCTTTCTTT. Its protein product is CASSYPTGGEAFF.

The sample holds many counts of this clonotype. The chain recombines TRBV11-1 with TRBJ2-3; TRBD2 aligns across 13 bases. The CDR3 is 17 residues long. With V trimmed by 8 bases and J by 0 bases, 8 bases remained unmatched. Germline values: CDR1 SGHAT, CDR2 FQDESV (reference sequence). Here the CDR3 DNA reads TGTGCCAGCGGGACTAGCGGGACTTGGGCTAGCACAGATACGCAGTATTTT. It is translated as CASGTSGTWASTDTQYF.

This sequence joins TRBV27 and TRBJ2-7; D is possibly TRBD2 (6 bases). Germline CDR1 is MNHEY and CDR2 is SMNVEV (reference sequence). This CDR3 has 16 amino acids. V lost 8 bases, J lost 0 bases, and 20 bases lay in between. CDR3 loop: CASRGTSGVHSYEQYF. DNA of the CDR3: TGTGCCAGCCGGGGCACCTCGGGGGTTCACTCCTACGAGCAGTACTTC.

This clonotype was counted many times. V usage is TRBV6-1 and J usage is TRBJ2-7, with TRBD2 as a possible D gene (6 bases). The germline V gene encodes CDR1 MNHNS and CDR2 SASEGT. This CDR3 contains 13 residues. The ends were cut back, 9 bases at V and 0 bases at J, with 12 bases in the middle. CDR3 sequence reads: CASRDLDSYEQYF. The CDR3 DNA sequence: TGTGCCAGTCGGGACTTAGACTCCTACGAGCAGTACTTC.

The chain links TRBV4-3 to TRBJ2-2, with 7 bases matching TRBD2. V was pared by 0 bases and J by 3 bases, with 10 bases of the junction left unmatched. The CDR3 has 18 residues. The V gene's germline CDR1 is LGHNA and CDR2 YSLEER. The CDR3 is CASSQDWEGSQDTGELFF. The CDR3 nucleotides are TGCGCCAGCAGCCAAGATTGGGAGGGCAGCCAAGACACCGGGGAGCTGTTTTTT.

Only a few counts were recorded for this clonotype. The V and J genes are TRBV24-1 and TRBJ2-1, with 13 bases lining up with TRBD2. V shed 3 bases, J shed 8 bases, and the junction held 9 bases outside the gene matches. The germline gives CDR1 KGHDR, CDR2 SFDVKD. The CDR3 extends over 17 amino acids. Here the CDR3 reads CATSDPKLAGGPHEQFF. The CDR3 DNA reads TGTGCCACCAGTGATCCAAAACTAGCGGGAGGGCCTCATGAGCAGTTCTTC.

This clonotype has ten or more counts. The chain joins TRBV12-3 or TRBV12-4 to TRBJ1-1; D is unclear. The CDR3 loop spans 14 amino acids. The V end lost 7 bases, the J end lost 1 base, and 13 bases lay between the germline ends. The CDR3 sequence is CASIISGGNTEAFF. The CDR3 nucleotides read TGTGCCAGCATCATCAGCGGAGGGAACACTGAAGCTTTCTTT.

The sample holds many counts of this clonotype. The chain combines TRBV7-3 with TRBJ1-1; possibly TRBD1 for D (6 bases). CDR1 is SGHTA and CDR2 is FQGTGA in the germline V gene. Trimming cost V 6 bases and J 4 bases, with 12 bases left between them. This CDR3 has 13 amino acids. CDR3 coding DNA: TGTGCCAGCAGTCAACAGGGACGCACTGAAGCTTTCTTT. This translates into CASSQQGRTEAFF.

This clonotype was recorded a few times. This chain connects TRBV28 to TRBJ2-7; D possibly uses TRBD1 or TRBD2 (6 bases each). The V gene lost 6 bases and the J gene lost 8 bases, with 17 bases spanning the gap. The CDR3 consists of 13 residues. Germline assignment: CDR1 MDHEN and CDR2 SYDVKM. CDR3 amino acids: CASRGGTTGKQYF. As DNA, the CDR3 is TGTGCCAGCAGGGGGGGAACCACAGGGAAGCAGTACTTC. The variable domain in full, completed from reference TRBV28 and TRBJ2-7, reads DVKVTQSSRYLVKRTGEKVFLECVQDMDHENMFWYRQDPGLGLRLIYFSYDVKMKEKGDIPEGYSVSREKKERFSLILESASTNQTSMYLCASRGGTTGKQYFGPGTRLTVT.